Here is one TCR beta chain with its context. This entry comes from a study of blood T cell repertoires in COVID-19. Methods used by the authors: Nucleated cell number was recorded as an estimate derived from reference gene primer amplification. This table comes from immunoSEQ multiplex PCR, and its TCRdb copy is limited to in-frame clones, with some not included. Clonal size and the V and J genes are those of that table, whereas D and trimming came from the DNA. The table has a few hundred thousand clones, around 82% seen once. V shed 3 bases, J shed 2 bases, and the junction held 10 bases outside the gene matches. This CDR3 has 16 amino acids. Per the germline V gene, CDR1 is LNHDA and CDR2 is SQIVND (reference sequence).

The receptor's source is a person between 65 and 80 years old with COVID-19, enrolled during active disease. Sequencing was carried out using peripheral blood. This chain uses TRBV19 with TRBJ2-7, with 7 bases identical to TRBD1. DNA for the CDR3: TGTGCCAGTAGTATTTATATGGGGACAGTAACCTACGAGCAGTACTTC. It is translated as CASSIYMGTVTYEQYF.